This T cell receptor beta chain was retrieved from a study of blood T cells in healthy people across ages. Study results and caveats: Naive T cell percentage strongly correlated with TCR beta diversity. No one knew whether donors had CMV, which possibly confounded expanded clonotype changes. Total diversity from one million sequenced T cells was likely underestimated.

With respect to this clonotype: Its target is not known.

Primers used in a second PCR of about 6 to 12 cycles were a sample-barcoded 5' primer and a J-beta primer mix. In TCRdb, the 5' RACE reads were re-called with MiXCR into one record per CDR3 protein. The profile shows over 1.5 million distinct CDR3 sequences, roughly 50% of them singletons. CDR1 and CDR2 from the germline V gene are SGHTA and FQGTGA. This CDR3 is 17 amino acids long. The junction had 9 bases not matched to a gene; V was cut back by 5 bases and J by 3 bases. The chain joins TRBV7-3 to TRBJ2-1; 11 nucleotides match TRBD2. The source of this sequence is a middle-aged woman in good health. The sample was blood. This CDR3 is CASSPRGTSGLYNEQFF. Here the CDR3 DNA reads TGTGCCAGCAGCCCGAGGGGGACTAGCGGACTCTACAATGAGCAGTTCTTC.